This T cell receptor beta chain was captured in a study of PD-1 blockade in classical Hodgkin lymphoma. Assay used: immunoSEQ multiplex PCR; TCRdb lists only in-frame clones, some missing. Of 110,000 or so clones in the sample, nearly 90% are singletons; the top ten hold less than 20%. About this clone: Antigen specificity is unknown.

The patients all showed relapse after autologous stem cell transplantation, while their brentuximab vedotin exposure varied. Complete response, partial response or progressive disease was each patient's best response. The V and J ends lost 1 base and 5 bases, in that order; junction bases with no gene match: 10. The CDR3 covers 16 residues. Germline V gene data show CDR1 as SGHDT and CDR2 as YYEEEE. Study-level results: Nivolumab initiated under 1 year post-ASCT led to patient exclusion. Prior to therapy, complete responders displayed diversity much like that of newly diagnosed patients.

This material consisted of peripheral blood mononuclear cells (PBMCs), taken before the second cycle of nivolumab. This TCR derives from a human donor with classical Hodgkin lymphoma. The genes are TRBV5-6 and TRBJ1-2; 8 bases map to TRBD1. The CDR3 reads CASSLLVPGGRYGYTF. Written as DNA, the CDR3 is TGTGCCAGCAGCTTGCTCGTGCCAGGGGGCCGGTATGGCTACACCTTC.